Detailed here is one TCR beta chain. Its antigen remains unidentified. Nothing much larger sits one base from this clone, and base qualities are not available. This specimen comes from a study of blood T cell repertoires in COVID-19 (dated by TCRdb to about 2020). For the study in its entirety: Collaborator samples came from the United States, Italy and Spain and covered acute and convalescent phases of COVID-19. The material from the prospective study consisted of cDNA or gDNA derived from T cells, B-cell-depleted T cells, or PBMCs. The dataset comprised deeply sampled blood TCRbeta repertoires from subjects exposed to, actively infected with, or recovered from COVID-19. The repertoires were released in a freely available public database intended as a resource for research on the immune response to SARS-CoV-2. The samples were drawn from two sources: the first 160 participants of the ongoing ImmuneRACE study, and fewer than 1,500 subjects contributed by 6 global collaborators. A de-identified subject ID, COVID-19 status, age in years and sex were almost always included in the sample metadata. Where available, HLA class I and class II types were obtained from metadata supplied by the sample provider rather than from assay-based typing.

Participants in the prospective study were enrolled through a virtual design, were aged 18 to 89 years, and lived in roughly 24 United States geographic areas. To assign participants to cohorts, the prospective study relied on clinical history that participants themselves reported in a screening survey and a study questionnaire. For ImmuneRACE Cohort 3, a participant was defined as recovered based on two consecutive negative NP/OP PCR tests, clearance by a healthcare professional, or resolution of symptoms. In the prospective study, mobile phlebotomists collected whole blood, serum and a nasopharyngeal or oropharyngeal swab from each participant. Additional blood draws and questionnaires over an approximately two-month period could optionally be provided by prospective study participants. Before DNA extraction, blood samples from the prospective study were shipped at room temperature or frozen.

General conclusions and limits of the study: Clinical and demographic metadata were provided uncurated, with the amount varying by source and participant.

TCRbeta CDR3 regions were amplified from genomic DNA by means of the immunoSEQ Assay, a bias-controlled multiplex PCR. The study's processing was this. Within the assay, amplification of reference gene primers was used to estimate how many nucleated cells each sample contained. To quantify the absolute abundance of each unique TCRbeta CDR3 rearrangement, sequence reads were collapsed and filtered. For each sample, productive Simpson clonality was calculated by taking the square root of Simpson's diversity index across productive rearrangements. TCRdb's version of the immuneACCESS table is confined to in-frame rearrangements and falls short of the full clone set. An unresolved V gene accounts for under half of the shortfall where checked; the remainder is of unknown origin. The D gene and trimming were derived from the DNA, and the V and J assignments and clone size from that table. This sample lists under 200,000 clones; approximately 84% were detected once. The ten most abundant clones make up 5.5% to 8.5% of the sample.

From the germline V gene, CDR1 is SGHNT and CDR2 is YENEEA. Germline trimming amounts to 1 base on V and 12 bases on J, with 4 as the count of junction bases outside the gene matches. The CDR3 sequence holds 13 residues, the cysteine and phenylalanine included. The CDR3 DNA has 39 bases and is translated from base 1. This receptor was taken from a woman aged 45-60 years who had recovered from COVID-19. This chain is built from TRBV11-3 and TRBJ2-1, and 9 junctional nucleotides match TRBD1. The sequenced material came from PBMCs or T cells enriched from blood (not recorded which). At the DNA level, the sequence is TGTGCCAGCAGCTTAGGACAGGGGGATCGGCAGTTCTTC. This yields the protein CASSLGQGDRQFF.